These T cell receptor beta chains were read from a single sample in a study of radiation and T cells in renal cell carcinoma. The protocol was immunoSEQ multiplex PCR, while the TCRdb copy is restricted to in-frame clones and leaves out a portion. The sample yields about 20,000 clones, less than 70% seen once. Material: tumor tissue, obtained from a patient whose treatment included radiotherapy and nephrectomy. These receptors were taken from a woman between 65 and 79 years old with renal cell carcinoma. The CDR3 runs from the conserved cysteine through the conserved F or W. D genes are given only for firm matches. Clone size is given for some rows only: seen once, a few or many times, or a class if the clone is expanded.

>TRBJ1-2|-|-|TRBV27
CASSSLTGEANYGYTF
TGTGCCAGCAGTTCCCTTACAGGTGAAGCTAACTATGGCTACACCTTC
>TRBJ2-7|-|few|TRBV9
CASSVGGDNYEQYF
TGTGCCAGCAGCGTAGGAGGGGACAACTACGAGCAGTACTTC
>TRBJ2-3|TRBD1|-|TRBV9
CASSPRTGGTDTQYF
TGTGCCAGCAGCCCGAGGACAGGCGGCACAGATACGCAGTATTTT
>TRBJ1-4|-|-|TRBV7-9
CASSLGQGSNEKLFF
TGTGCCAGCAGCTTGGGGCAGGGGTCTAATGAAAAACTGTTTTTT
>TRBJ1-5|-|once|TRBV21-1
CASSFSYRLTNQPQHF
TGTGCCAGCAGCTTTTCCTATAGACTGACCAATCAGCCCCAGCATTTT
>TRBJ1-3|-|medium-sized|TRBV19
CASSRSHTNSGNTIYF
TGTGCCAGTAGCAGGAGCCATACGAACTCTGGAAACACCATATATTTT
>TRBJ2-7|-|-|TRBV19
CASSIEPGPIYEQYF
TGTGCCAGTAGTATAGAACCGGGCCCCATCTACGAGCAGTACTTC
>TRBJ1-3|TRBD1|-|TRBV28
CASSLTGGAGNTIYF
TGTGCCAGCAGTTTGACAGGGGGCGCTGGAAACACCATATATTTT
>TRBJ2-1|-|-|TRBV6-1
CASSRGGTDNEQFF
TGTGCCAGCAGCAGAGGGGGGACAGACAATGAGCAGTTCTTC
>TRBJ2-7|-|-|TRBV19
CASRMELANGVPRSYEQYF
TGTGCCAGTAGGATGGAGCTCGCAAACGGGGTTCCCAGGTCCTACGAGCAGTACTTC
>TRBJ2-4|TRBD2|-|TRBV4-3
CASSPGLAGGIGAKNIQYF
TGCGCCAGCAGCCCAGGACTAGCGGGGGGAATTGGGGCCAAAAACATTCAGTACTTC
>TRBJ2-6|-|-|TRBV7-4
CASSLGYSSQSRANVLTF
TGTGCCAGCAGCCTTGGATACAGCTCACAAAGTCGGGCCAACGTCCTGACTTTC
>TRBJ2-1|TRBD2|-|TRBV14
CASTSGGLNEQFF
TGTGCCAGCACTAGCGGTGGTCTGAATGAGCAGTTCTTC
>TRBJ2-2|-|-|TRBV4-2
CASSLTADSRLNTGELFF
TGTGCCAGCAGTCTTACCGCGGACAGCCGTCTGAACACCGGGGAGCTGTTTTTT
>TRBJ1-2|-|-|TRBV30
CAWSVPGAENANYGYTF
TGTGCCTGGAGTGTACCAGGGGCAGAAAACGCCAACTATGGCTACACCTTC
>TRBJ1-6|TRBD1|-|TRBV19
CASSMVQGAESPLHF
TGTGCCAGTAGTATGGTACAGGGGGCAGAGTCACCCCTCCACTTT
>TRBJ1-2|TRBD1|-|TRBV19
CASSIGGQGTNYGYTF
TGTGCCAGTAGTATTGGTGGACAGGGGACTAACTATGGCTACACCTTC
>TRBJ2-5|-|-|TRBV5-4
CASSLAGSQETQYF
TGTGCCAGCAGCTTGGCGGGGAGCCAAGAGACCCAGTACTTC
>TRBJ2-5|TRBD1|-|TRBV7-9
CASSGRTGIETQYF
TGTGCCAGCAGCGGGCGGACAGGGATCGAGACCCAGTACTTC
>TRBJ1-1|-|-|TRBV19
CASSSGRNTEAFF
TGTGCCAGTAGTTCCGGGAGGAACACTGAAGCTTTCTTT
>TRBJ2-2|-|once|TRBV5-1
CASSLGRGPNTGELFF
TGCGCCAGCAGCTTGGGGAGGGGTCCAAACACCGGGGAGCTGTTTTTT
>TRBJ1-2|-|few|TRBV4-2
CASSQDQSPGPLF
TGTGCCAGCAGCCAAGACCAGTCTCCGGGACCGCTATTC
>TRBJ1-2|-|medium-sized|TRBV19
CASSISVYGYTF
TGTGCCAGTAGTATCTCGGTTTATGGCTACACCTTC
>TRBJ1-4|-|-|TRBV14
CASSQVLGAVEKLFF
TGTGCCAGCAGCCAAGTCCTGGGGGCGGTTGAAAAACTGTTTTTT
>TRBJ2-7|-|-|TRBV5-1
CASSLQEKTYEQYF
TGCGCCAGCAGCTTGCAGGAGAAGACCTACGAGCAGTACTTC
>TRBJ1-5|-|-|TRBV5-5
CASITRDQPQHF
TGTGCCAGCATTACCAGAGATCAGCCCCAGCATTTT
>TRBJ2-2|-|-|TRBV19
CASSLWGSANTGELFF
TGTGCCAGTAGCCTGTGGGGGAGCGCGAACACCGGGGAGCTGTTTTTT